This record concerns one T cell receptor beta chain sequence. Antigen unknown. The sample originates from a study of OX40 agonist ivuxolimab in advanced cancers. Study-level background: Averaging 60 years in age, with a range of about 23 to 79, the cohort was 82.7% male. Regarding the study as a whole: Relative to CD4+, CD8+ T cells held more expanded clones on average. The authors did not determine the antigen specificity of the expanded peripheral T cells. Partial responders dosed at 0.1-3.0 mg/kg displayed clonal expansion ranking among the lowest.

Generated by immunoSEQ multiplex PCR, the TCRdb table keeps only in-frame clones and is missing some. This sample has approximately 70,000 clones; 75% to 90% occur once, and the top ten carry approximately 0.4%. The CDR3 has 14 amino acids. V was clipped by 4 bases and J by 9 bases; unmatched bases: 8. Per germline, CDR1 SQVTM and CDR2 ANQGSEA. The J gene is TRBJ1-5, the V gene TRBV29-1; TRBD1 agrees at 11 bases. The sequenced sample was CD4+ or CD8+ T cells sorted from blood, obtained in a trial of the OX40 agonist ivuxolimab. The sequence was obtained from an adult with an advanced solid tumor such as melanoma, head and neck, liver or kidney cancer. This CDR3 reads CSVVGDRGAGPQHF. The CDR3 DNA is TGCAGCGTTGTGGGGGACAGGGGGGCGGGGCCCCAGCATTTT.